This TCR beta chain emerged from a study of vaccination and CD4 T cells after COVID-19. Overall study: There were six male and four female convalescents, and two of them were Hispanic. Overlapping spike peptides of SARS-CoV-2, HCoV-NL63, HCoV-OC43 and HCoV-229E were used, and cells were stimulated with them. General study results and limits: Although the median of SARS-CoV-2-reactive clonotypes rose from around 19 to 38, the change was not significant. Spike mono-reactivity held for 304 of 307 vaccine-specific clones in convalescent patients.

The table lists this clonotype with a few counts. Its specificity is not known. V was shortened by 6 bases and J by 0 bases, with 12 bases between the two germline ends. This CDR3 spans 15 amino acids. Germline CDR1 and CDR2: SNHLY and FYNNEI. Sequencing of cultured CD4+ T cell DNA used the Oncomine TCR Beta short-read assay. TCRdb fed the PCR reads into MiXCR, producing one record per CDR3 protein. The table shows roughly 15,000 distinct CDR3 sequences, with approximately 52% occurring only once. Treatment denoted: roughly 10-day PBMC culture with coronavirus spike peptide pools or control peptides (ViraFEST assay).

This TCR derives from a human donor who had recovered from COVID-19. Sequences were obtained from CD4+ T cells from blood, cultured in vitro. The J gene is TRBJ1-5, the V gene TRBV2; D remains ambiguous. The CDR3 region is CASSADGISNQPQHF. The CDR3 DNA follows: TGTGCCAGCAGCGCGGACGGGATTAGCAATCAGCCCCAGCATTTT.